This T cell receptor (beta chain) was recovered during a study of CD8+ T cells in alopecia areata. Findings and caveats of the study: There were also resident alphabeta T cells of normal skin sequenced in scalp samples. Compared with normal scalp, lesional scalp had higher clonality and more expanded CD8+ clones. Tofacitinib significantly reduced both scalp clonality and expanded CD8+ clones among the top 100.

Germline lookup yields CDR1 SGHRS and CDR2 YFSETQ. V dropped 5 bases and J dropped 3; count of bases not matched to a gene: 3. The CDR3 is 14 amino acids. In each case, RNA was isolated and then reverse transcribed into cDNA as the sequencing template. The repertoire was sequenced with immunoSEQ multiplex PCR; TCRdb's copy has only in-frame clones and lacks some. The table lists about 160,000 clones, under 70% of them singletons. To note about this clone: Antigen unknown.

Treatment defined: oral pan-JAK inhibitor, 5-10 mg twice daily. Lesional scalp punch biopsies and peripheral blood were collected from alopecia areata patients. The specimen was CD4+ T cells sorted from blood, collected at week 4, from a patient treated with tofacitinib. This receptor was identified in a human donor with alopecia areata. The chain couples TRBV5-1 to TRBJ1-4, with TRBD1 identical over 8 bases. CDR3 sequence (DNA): TGCGCCAGCAGGCAGGGGGCGGCTAATGAAAAACTGTTTTTT. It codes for CASRQGAANEKLFF. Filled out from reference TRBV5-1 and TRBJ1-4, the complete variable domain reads KAGVTQTPRYLIKTRGQQVTLSCSPISGHRSVSWYQQTPGQGLQFLFEYFSETQRNKGNFPGRFSGRQFSNSRSEMNVSTLELGDSALYLCASRQGAANEKLFFGSGTQLSVL.